This T cell receptor (beta chain) was sequenced for a study of cytomegalovirus exposure and HLA in healthy donors. This clone was found a few times. What it recognizes is unknown. Researchers ran the PCR with 60 Vbeta and 13 Jbeta primers. As processed by the authors: An analysis performed later counted roughly 80 million unique TCR beta chains (roughly 11 million of them shared). Produced via immunoSEQ multiplex PCR; TCRdb's table is partial and in-frame only. That table is the source of V, J and clone size, and D and trimming were worked out from the DNA. There are around 150,000 clones in the sample; over 75% occur only once, and around 1% lies in the top ten. Study-wide points: Cytomegalovirus status, reportedly, was diagnosed with high specificity and sensitivity by the classifier. Association of a missense DCLRE1C variant with TCR beta V- and J-gene trimming was reported in a later analysis. In vitro experiments confirmed that three CMV-associated chains were specific for CMV antigens.

Sequencing was done on a sample of PBMCs. This clonotype was obtained from a woman aged 45-65 years in good health and CMV-seropositive.

The CDR3 region is CASSLTGVYEQYF. In nucleotides, the CDR3 is TGTGCCAGCAGTTTGACGGGGGTCTACGAGCAGTACTTC. This sequence joins TRBV7-2 and TRBJ2-7; D perhaps matches TRBD2 (6 bases). Germline CDR1 reads SGHTA; CDR2 reads FQGNSA. With 6 bases removed from V and 3 bases from J, the gap between germline ends came to 12 bases. The CDR3 contains 13 residues.